This is a list of T cell receptor beta chains from one sample in a study of T cell responses to AZD1222 COVID-19 vaccine. TCRdb's copy holds only in-frame clones and misses some; the assay was immunoSEQ multiplex PCR. This table holds 170,000 or so clones, approximately 90% found once. The sequencing here drew on peripheral blood, taken on day 0 of AZD1222 vaccination. These receptors were taken from an adult in good health. The CDR3 runs from the conserved cysteine through the conserved F or W. The order of the fields is D gene, V gene, clone size, J gene, CDR3 protein, CDR3 DNA. D genes are given only for firm matches. Clone size is shown for a subset of rows, as once, few, many or a class of expanded clone.

>.|TRBV7-2|.|TRBJ2-3
CASSRTTQRDTQYF
TGTGCCAGCAGCCGGACTACACAAAGGGATACGCAGTATTTT
>TRBD1|TRBV29-1|.|TRBJ1-1
CSEDRAGTEAFF
TGCAGCGAGGACAGGGCTGGGACTGAAGCTTTCTTT
>.|TRBV2|.|TRBJ2-5
CASSSGTEYTQYF
TGTGCCAGCTCCTCGGGGACTGAGTATACCCAGTACTTC
>TRBD1|TRBV4-3|.|TRBJ2-3
CASSQDRRDRGMDTQYF
TGCGCCAGCAGCCAAGATAGAAGGGACAGGGGCATGGATACGCAGTATTTT
>.|TRBV24-1|.|TRBJ1-2
CATSDIDRYYGYTF
TGTGCCACCAGTGACATCGACAGGTACTATGGCTACACCTTC
>.|TRBV5-1|.|TRBJ1-1
CASSFEGRPNTEAFF
TGCGCCAGCAGCTTTGAGGGCAGACCGAACACTGAAGCTTTCTTT
>.|TRBV20-1|.|TRBJ2-7
CSARERGEQYF
TGCAGTGCTAGAGAGAGGGGCGAGCAGTACTTC
>.|TRBV28|.|TRBJ1-5
CASMRYSNQPQHF
TGTGCCAGCATGCGGTATAGCAATCAGCCCCAGCATTTT
>.|TRBV7-9|.|TRBJ1-1
CASSGALNTEAFF
TGTGCCAGCAGCGGGGCCTTGAACACTGAAGCTTTCTTT
>.|TRBV18|.|TRBJ2-7
CASSPGNPSEQYF
TGTGCCAGCTCACCCGGGAATCCTAGCGAGCAGTACTTC
>.|TRBV14|.|TRBJ1-4
CASSQAQGEKLFF
TGTGCCAGCAGCCAAGCGCAGGGTGAAAAACTGTTTTTT
>.|TRBV10-2|.|TRBJ2-3
CASSQVSPGLVGTDTQYF
TGCGCCAGCAGTCAAGTGAGTCCAGGGTTGGTGGGCACAGATACGCAGTATTTT
>TRBD1|TRBV2|few|TRBJ2-7
CASSLDRGHEQYF
TGTGCCAGCAGTCTCGACAGGGGCCACGAGCAGTACTTC
>.|TRBV6-1|once|TRBJ1-1
CASSESLSTVITEAFF
TGTGCCAGCAGTGAATCACTCTCGACAGTTATTACTGAAGCTTTCTTT
>.|TRBV5-1|.|TRBJ1-1
CASSFSYRAPGGEAFF
TGCGCCAGCAGCTTTTCCTATAGGGCCCCGGGAGGCGAAGCTTTCTTT
>.|TRBV15|.|TRBJ1-3
CATSRDGQPGNTIYF
TGTGCCACCAGCAGAGACGGGCAGCCTGGAAACACCATATATTTT
>.|TRBV27|.|TRBJ2-7
CASSLWQGGGSPYEQYF
TGTGCCAGCAGTTTATGGCAGGGAGGAGGGTCCCCCTACGAGCAGTACTTC
>.|TRBV6-1|.|TRBJ1-1
CASSDPRVNTEAFF
TGTGCCAGCAGTGACCCTAGGGTGAACACTGAAGCTTTCTTT
>TRBD2|TRBV6-6|.|TRBJ2-2
CASGTSGDTGELFF
TGTGCCAGTGGAACTAGCGGAGACACCGGGGAGCTGTTTTTT
>.|TRBV7-9|.|TRBJ1-2
CASSLALPGPNSYGYTF
TGTGCCAGCAGCTTAGCGCTGCCGGGGCCGAACTCTTATGGCTACACCTTC
>.|TRBV2|.|TRBJ1-2
CASSEIAGSYGYTF
TGTGCCAGCAGTGAAATAGCAGGGAGCTATGGCTACACCTTC
>.|TRBV18|.|TRBJ1-5
CASSPAANQPQHF
TGTGCCAGCTCACCTGCGGCGAATCAGCCCCAGCATTTT
>TRBD1|TRBV11-3|.|TRBJ1-2
CASSVGIDRVYGYTF
TGTGCCAGCAGCGTTGGGATTGACAGGGTCTATGGCTACACCTTC
>TRBD1|TRBV4-1|.|TRBJ1-1
CASRDRGNTEAFF
TGCGCCAGCAGGGACAGGGGGAACACTGAAGCTTTCTTT